This TCR beta chain was sequenced in a study of OX40 agonist ivuxolimab in advanced cancers. Study context: Every 2 weeks, patients received ivuxolimab intravenously, dosed at 0.01 to 10 mg/kg. Treatment received earlier with anti-PD-1, anti-PD-L1 or anti-CTLA-4 agents was allowed, and 40% had some.

This clone was seen only a few times. Produced via immunoSEQ multiplex PCR; TCRdb's table is partial and in-frame only. The sample shows some 32,000 clones, around 84% of them seen only once. Peripheral blood came from all dose cohorts at three timepoints. The specimen was CD4+ or CD8+ T cells sorted from blood, collected in a trial of the OX40 agonist ivuxolimab. The TCR comes from an adult with an advanced solid tumor such as melanoma, head and neck, liver or kidney cancer.

DNA of the CDR3: TGCGCCAGCAGCCTTTACAGGGGTGGCAATCAGCCCCAGCATTTT. Its translation: CASSLYRGGNQPQHF. The chain uses TRBV4-1 and TRBJ1-5; 7 nucleotides line up with TRBD1. The ends lost 4 bases at V and 2 bases at J; junction bases unmatched: 5. The germline gives CDR1 MGHRA, CDR2 YSYEKL. The CDR3 is 15 amino acids.